This TCR beta chain was identified during a study of blood T cell repertoires in COVID-19. Recovered participants had two consecutive negative NP/OP PCR tests, healthcare professional clearance, or symptom resolution. Assay: immunoSEQ multiplex PCR; the TCRdb copy retains only in-frame clones and omits some. The repertoire consists of fewer than 400,000 clones, with roughly nine tenths occurring once and the leading ten covering about 1.7%. Trimming cost V 1 base and J 4 bases, with 14 bases left between them. This CDR3 is built from 16 residues. CDR1 and CDR2 (germline): LGHNA, YNFKEQ. Sequences were obtained from PBMCs or T cells enriched from blood (not recorded which). This sequence was found in a woman between 25 and 40 years old who had recovered from COVID-19. The rearrangement links TRBV4-2 to TRBJ2-1; TRBD2 might be the D (6 bases). The CDR3 spells CASSQVSSGGYNEQFF. CDR3 sequence (DNA): TGTGCCAGCAGCCAAGTGTCGTCCGGGGGATACAATGAGCAGTTCTTC.